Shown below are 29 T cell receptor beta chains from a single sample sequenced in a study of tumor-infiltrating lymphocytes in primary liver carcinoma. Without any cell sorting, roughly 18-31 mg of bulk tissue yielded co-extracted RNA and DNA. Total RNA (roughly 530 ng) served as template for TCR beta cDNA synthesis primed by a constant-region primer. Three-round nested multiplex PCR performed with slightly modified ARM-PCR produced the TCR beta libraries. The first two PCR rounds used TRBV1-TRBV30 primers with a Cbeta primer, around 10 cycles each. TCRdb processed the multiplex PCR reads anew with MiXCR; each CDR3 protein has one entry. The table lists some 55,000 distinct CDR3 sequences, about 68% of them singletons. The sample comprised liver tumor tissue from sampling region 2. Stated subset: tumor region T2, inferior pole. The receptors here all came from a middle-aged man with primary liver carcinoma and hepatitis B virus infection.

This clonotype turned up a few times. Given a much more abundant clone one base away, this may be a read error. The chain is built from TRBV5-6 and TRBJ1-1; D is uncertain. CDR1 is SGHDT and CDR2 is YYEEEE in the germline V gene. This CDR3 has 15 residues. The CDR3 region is CASSLLDNMNIEAFF. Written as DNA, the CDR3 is TGTGCCAGCAGCTTGCTAGACAACATGAACATTGAAGCTTTCTTT.

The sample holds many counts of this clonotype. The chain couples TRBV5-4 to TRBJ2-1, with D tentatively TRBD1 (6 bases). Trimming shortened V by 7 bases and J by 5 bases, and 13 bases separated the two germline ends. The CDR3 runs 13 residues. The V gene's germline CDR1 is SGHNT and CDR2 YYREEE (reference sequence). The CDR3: CASDRDKNNEQFF. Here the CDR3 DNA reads TGTGCCAGCGACCGGGACAAAAACAATGAGCAGTTCTTC.

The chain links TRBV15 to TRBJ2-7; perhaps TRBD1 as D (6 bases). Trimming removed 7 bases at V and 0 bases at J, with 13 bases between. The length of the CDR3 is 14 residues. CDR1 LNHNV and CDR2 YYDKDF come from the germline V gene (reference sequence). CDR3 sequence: CATTPAQGSYEQYF. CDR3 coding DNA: TGTGCCACCACCCCCGCACAGGGCTCCTACGAGCAGTACTTC.

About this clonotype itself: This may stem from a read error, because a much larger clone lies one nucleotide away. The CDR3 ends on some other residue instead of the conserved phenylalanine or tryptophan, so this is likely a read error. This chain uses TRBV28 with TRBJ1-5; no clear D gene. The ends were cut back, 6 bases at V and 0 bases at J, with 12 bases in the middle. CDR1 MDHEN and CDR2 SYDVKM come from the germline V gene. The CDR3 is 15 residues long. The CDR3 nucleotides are TGTGCCAGCAGAACTTTTTCCCATAGCAATCAGCCCCAGCATCTT. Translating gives CASRTFSHSNQPQHL.

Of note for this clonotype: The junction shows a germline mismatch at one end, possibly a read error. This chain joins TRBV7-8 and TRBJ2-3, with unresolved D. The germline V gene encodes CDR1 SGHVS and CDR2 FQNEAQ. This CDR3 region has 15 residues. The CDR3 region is CASILIRMSKDTQYF. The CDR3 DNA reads TGTGCCAGCATCTTAATAAGGATGAGCAAAGATACGCAGTATTTT.

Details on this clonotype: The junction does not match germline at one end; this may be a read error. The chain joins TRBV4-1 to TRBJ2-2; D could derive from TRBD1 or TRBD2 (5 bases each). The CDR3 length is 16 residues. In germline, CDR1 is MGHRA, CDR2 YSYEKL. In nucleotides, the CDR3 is TGCGCTAGCAACCACTGGAGAGGGGTGAAGACCGGGGAGCTGTTTTTT. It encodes CASNHWRGVKTGELFF.

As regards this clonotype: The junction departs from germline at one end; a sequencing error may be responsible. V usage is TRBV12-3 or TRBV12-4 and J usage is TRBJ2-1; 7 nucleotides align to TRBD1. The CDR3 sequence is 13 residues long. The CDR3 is CASSSTGENERFF. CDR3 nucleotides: TGTGCCAGTAGCTCCACAGGGGAGAATGAGCGGTTCTTC.

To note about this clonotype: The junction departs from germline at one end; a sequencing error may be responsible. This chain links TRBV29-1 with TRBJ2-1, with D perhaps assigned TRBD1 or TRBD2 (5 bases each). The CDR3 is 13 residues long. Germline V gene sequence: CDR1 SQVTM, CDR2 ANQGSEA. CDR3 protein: CSVEGTIGNEQFF. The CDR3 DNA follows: TGCAGTGTTGAAGGGACCATTGGCAATGAGCAGTTCTTC.

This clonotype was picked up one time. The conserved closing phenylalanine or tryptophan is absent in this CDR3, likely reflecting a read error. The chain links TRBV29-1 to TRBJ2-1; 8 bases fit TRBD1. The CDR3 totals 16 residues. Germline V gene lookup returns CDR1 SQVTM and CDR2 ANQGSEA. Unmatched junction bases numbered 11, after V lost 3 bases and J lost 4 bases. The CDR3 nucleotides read TGCAGCGTTGAGTGGGACAGGATTAGATCTTACAATGAGCAGTTCACC. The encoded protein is CSVEWDRIRSYNEQFT.

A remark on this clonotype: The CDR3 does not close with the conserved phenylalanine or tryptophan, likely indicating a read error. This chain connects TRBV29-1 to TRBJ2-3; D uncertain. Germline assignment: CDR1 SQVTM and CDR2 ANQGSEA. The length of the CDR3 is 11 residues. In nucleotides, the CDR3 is TGCAGCATTGAAAACACAGATACGCAGTATTAT. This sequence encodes CSIENTDTQYY.

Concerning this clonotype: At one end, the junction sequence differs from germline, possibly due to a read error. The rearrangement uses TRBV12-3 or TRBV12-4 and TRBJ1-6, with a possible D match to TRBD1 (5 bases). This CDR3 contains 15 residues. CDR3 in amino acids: CARRLDGAYNSPLHF. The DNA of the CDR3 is TGTGCCAGAAGACTCGACGGGGCCTATAATTCACCCCTACACTTT.

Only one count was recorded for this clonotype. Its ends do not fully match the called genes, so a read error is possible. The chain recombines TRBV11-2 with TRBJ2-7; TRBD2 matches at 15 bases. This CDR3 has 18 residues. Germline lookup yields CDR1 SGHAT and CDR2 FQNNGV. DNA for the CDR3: TGTGCCAACAGCTTATCCATTGGACTAGCGGGAGGGGTGTACGAGCAGTACTTC. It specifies CANSLSIGLAGGVYEQYF.

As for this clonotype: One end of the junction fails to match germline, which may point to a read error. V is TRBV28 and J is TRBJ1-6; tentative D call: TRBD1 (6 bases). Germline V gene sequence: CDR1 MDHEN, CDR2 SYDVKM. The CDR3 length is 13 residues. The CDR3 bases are TGTACCAGCAGTTTCAGGGGAGGATTACCCCTCCACTTT. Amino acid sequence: CTSSFRGGLPLHF. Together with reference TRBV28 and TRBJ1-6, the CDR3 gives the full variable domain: DVKVTQSSRYLVKRTGEKVFLECVQDMDHENMFWYRQDPGLGLRLIYFSYDVKMKEKGDIPEGYSVSREKKERFSLILESASTNQTSMYLCTSSFRGGLPLHFGNGTRLTVT.

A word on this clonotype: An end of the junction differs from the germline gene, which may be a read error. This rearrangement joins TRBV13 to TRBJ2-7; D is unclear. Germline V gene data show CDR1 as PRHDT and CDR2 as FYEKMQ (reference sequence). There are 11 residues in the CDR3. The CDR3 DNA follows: TGTGCCAGCAGCTTGAAGGGCGAGCAATGCTTC. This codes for CASSLKGEQCF.

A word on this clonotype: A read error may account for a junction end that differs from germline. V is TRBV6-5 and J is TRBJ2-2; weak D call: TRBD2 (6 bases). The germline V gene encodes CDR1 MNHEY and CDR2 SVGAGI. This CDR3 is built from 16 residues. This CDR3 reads CASSSLSRRTTGELFF. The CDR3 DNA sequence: TGTGCCAGTAGTTCCTTGAGCAGGAGGACTACCGGGGAACTGTTTTTT.

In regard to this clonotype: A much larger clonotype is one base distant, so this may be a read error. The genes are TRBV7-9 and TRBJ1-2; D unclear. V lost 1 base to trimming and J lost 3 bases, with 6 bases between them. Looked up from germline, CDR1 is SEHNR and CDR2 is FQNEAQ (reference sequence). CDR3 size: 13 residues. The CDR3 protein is CASSLVEYYGYTF. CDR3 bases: TGTGCCAGCAGCTTAGTGGAGTACTATGGCTACACCTTC.

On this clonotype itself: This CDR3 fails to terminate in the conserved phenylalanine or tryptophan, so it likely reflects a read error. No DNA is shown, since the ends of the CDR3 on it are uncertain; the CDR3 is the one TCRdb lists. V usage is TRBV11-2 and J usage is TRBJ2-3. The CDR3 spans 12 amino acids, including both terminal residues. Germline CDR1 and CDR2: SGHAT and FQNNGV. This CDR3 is CASSLEYDTQYL.

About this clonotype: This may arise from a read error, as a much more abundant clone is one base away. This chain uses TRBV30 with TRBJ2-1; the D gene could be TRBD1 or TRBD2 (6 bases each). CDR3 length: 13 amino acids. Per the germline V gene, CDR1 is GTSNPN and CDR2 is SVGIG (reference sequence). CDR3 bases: TGTGCCTGGAGTCCCCGGCGGGACAATGAGCAGTCCTTC. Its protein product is CAWSPRRDNEQSF.

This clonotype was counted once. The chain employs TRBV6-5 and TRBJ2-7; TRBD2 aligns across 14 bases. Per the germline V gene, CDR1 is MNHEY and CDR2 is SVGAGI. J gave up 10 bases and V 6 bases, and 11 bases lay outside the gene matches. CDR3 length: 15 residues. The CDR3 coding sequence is TGTGCCAGCAGCCGGGGACTAGCGGGAGAATATGATCAGTACTTC. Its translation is CASSRGLAGEYDQYF.

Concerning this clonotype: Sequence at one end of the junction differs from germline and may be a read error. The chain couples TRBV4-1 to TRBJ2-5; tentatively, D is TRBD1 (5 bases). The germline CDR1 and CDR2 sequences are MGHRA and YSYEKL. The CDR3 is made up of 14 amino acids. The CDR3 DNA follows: TGCGCCAGCATCCAAGACCCTTCAGCTGGGGCCCAATACTTC. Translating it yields CASIQDPSAGAQYF.

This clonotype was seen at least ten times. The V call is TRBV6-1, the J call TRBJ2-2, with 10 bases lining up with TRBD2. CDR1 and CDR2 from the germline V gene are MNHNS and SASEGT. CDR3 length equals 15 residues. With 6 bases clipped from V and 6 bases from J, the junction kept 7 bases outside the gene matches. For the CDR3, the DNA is TGTGCCAGCAGCAGCGGGAGGGCCCCGGCCGGGGAGCTGTTTTTT. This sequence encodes CASSSGRAPAGELFF.

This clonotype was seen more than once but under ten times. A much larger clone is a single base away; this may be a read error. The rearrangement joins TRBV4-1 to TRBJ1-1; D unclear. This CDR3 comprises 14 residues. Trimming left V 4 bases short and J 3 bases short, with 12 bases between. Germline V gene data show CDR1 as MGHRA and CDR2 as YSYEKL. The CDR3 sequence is CASSPWEGHTEAFF. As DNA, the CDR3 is TGCGCCAGCAGCCCATGGGAGGGCCACACTGAAGCTTTCTTT.

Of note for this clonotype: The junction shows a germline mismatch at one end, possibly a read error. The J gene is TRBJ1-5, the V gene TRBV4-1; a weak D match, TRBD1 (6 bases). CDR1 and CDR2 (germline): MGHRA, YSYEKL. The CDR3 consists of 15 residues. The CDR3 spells CASSPGGRSNQSQHF. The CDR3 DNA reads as TGCGCCAGCAGCCCCGGGGGCAGAAGCAATCAGTCCCAGCACTTT.

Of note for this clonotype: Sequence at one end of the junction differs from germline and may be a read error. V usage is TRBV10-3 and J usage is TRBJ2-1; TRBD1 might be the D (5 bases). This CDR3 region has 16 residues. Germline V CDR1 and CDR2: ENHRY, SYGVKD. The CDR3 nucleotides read TGTGTCATCAGTGAGGACATGGACAATTCCTACAATGAGCAGTTCTTC. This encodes CVISEDMDNSYNEQFF.

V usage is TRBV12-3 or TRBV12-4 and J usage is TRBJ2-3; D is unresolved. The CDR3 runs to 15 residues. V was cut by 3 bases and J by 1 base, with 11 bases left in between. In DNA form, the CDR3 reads TGTGCCAGCAGTTTGACCAGTTACCGCACAGATACGCAGTATTTT. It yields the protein CASSLTSYRTDTQYF.

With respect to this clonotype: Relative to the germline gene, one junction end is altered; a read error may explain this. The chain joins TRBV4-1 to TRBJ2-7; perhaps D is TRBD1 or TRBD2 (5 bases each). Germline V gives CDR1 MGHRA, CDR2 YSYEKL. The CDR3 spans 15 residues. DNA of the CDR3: TGCGCCAACAGCCAAGAAGGGGACCGTAGGTACGAGCACTACTTC. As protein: CANSQEGDRRYEHYF.

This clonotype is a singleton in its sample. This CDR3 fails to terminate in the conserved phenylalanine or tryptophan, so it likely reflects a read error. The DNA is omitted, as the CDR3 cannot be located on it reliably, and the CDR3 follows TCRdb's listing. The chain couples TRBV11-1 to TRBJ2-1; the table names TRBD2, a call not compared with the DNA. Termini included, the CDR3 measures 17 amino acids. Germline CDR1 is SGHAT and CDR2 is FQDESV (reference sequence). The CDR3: CASSLGLVGAVDNEHFS.

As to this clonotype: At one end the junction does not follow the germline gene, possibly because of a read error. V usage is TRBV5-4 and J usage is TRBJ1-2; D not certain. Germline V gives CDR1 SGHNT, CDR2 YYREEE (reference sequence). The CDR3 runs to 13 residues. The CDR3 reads CASSVDRHCGNIF. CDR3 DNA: TGTGCCAGCAGCGTGGACCGCCACTGTGGCAACATCTTC.

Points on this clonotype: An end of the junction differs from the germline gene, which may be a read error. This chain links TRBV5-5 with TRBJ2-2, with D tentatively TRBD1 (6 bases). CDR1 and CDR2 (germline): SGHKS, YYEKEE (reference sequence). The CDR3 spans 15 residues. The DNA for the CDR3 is TGTGCCAACAGCTTTGGACAGTCGGACACCGGGGAGCTGTTTTTT. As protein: CANSFGQSDTGELFF. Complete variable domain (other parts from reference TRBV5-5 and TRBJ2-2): DAGVTQSPTHLIKTRGQQVTLRCSPISGHKSVSWYQQVLGQGPQFIFQYYEKEERGRGNFPDRFSARQFPNYSSELNVNALLLGDSALYLCANSFGQSDTGELFFGEGSRLTVL.